This T cell receptor beta chain appears in the sequencing data of a study of T cell responses to AZD1222 COVID-19 vaccine. Broader study findings: Donors, mostly white British, included more females; clonal diversity was possibly underestimated. A rise in Spike-specific TCR breadth and depth followed two AZD1222 doses.

Assay used: immunoSEQ multiplex PCR; TCRdb lists only in-frame clones, some missing. Of around 80,000 clones listed, 83% are singletons. For this clone: The antigen is undetermined.

After removal of 4 bases from V and 4 bases from J, the junction contained 9 bases not matched to a gene. Looked up from germline, CDR1 is KGHSH and CDR2 is LQKENI. The CDR3 covers 15 residues. The specimen comprised peripheral blood, sampled 28 days after the second AZD1222 dose. This receptor was identified in an adult who received the AZD1222 COVID-19 vaccine. The rearrangement links TRBV18 to TRBJ1-2; 7 nucleotides agree with TRBD1. CDR3 amino acids: CASSLPQGQIYGYTF. The CDR3 bases are TGTGCCAGCTCACTCCCACAGGGGCAGATCTATGGCTACACCTTC.